These T cell receptor beta chains were read from a single sample in a study of early T cells in non-severe SARS-CoV-2 infection. TCRdb re-analysed the 5' RACE reads in MiXCR, keeping a single row per CDR3 protein. This table holds tens of thousands of distinct CDR3 sequences, around an eighth found once. The sample comprised whole blood. These receptors originate from an adult who was a healthcare worker with PCR-confirmed SARS-CoV-2 infection or an uninfected control (not recorded which). The CDR3 runs from the conserved cysteine through the conserved F or W. A D gene is named only where the DNA matches it firmly. Size values are once, few and many counts, or a class for expanded clones, and some rows have none.

v_call	d_call	j_call	clone_size	cdr3_aa	cdr3_nt
TRBV7-2	TRBD2	TRBJ2-7	.	CASSISAGVDYEQYF	TGTGCCAGCAGCATATCAGCGGGAGTCGACTACGAGCAGTACTTC
TRBV20-1	.	TRBJ2-1	few	CSARREYNEQFF	TGCAGTGCTAGGCGTGAATACAATGAGCAGTTCTTC
TRBV28	.	TRBJ1-1	.	CASSSPRLYTEAFF	TGTGCCAGCAGTTCCCCCCGGCTGTACACTGAAGCTTTCTTT
TRBV29-1	.	TRBJ2-7	.	CSVGHQGRSYEQYF	TGCAGCGTTGGTCATCAGGGGCGTTCCTACGAGCAGTACTTC
TRBV28	TRBD2	TRBJ2-7	few	CATKKGLAVYEQYF	TGTGCCACTAAAAAGGGACTAGCGGTCTACGAGCAGTACTTC
TRBV29-1	.	TRBJ2-1	many	CSVGEQFF	TGCAGCGTTGGTGAGCAGTTCTTC
TRBV7-9	.	TRBJ1-1	few	CASSSRDGNTEAFF	TGTGCCAGCAGCTCGAGGGACGGGAACACTGAAGCTTTCTTT
TRBV19	TRBD1	TRBJ2-1	few	CASRDRGFGEQFF	TGTGCCAGCCGGGACAGGGGATTTGGTGAGCAGTTCTTC
TRBV5-4	TRBD2	TRBJ2-1	.	CASSSRLAGLDEQFF	TGTGCCAGCAGCTCCAGACTAGCGGGACTGGATGAGCAGTTCTTC
TRBV27	.	TRBJ2-3	few	CASSVTGATDTQYF	TGTGCCAGCAGCGTGACAGGAGCGACAGATACGCAGTATTTT
TRBV7-3	TRBD2	TRBJ2-1	many	CASSQGLAGGEQFF	TGTGCCAGCAGCCAAGGACTAGCGGGAGGTGAGCAGTTCTTC
TRBV20-1	TRBD2	TRBJ2-7	many	CSARVGEASGHPYEQYF	TGCAGTGCTAGAGTGGGGGAGGCTAGCGGGCATCCCTACGAGCAGTACTTC
TRBV28	TRBD1	TRBJ1-1	.	CASSLGQGLGTEAFF	TGTGCCAGCAGTCTAGGACAGGGGCTTGGCACTGAAGCTTTCTTT
TRBV5-1	TRBD2	TRBJ2-3	few	CASSLGLRGASRERDTQYF	TGCGCCAGCAGCTTGGGCCTGCGGGGGGCTTCGCGGGAGAGAGATACGCAGTATTTT
TRBV7-8	TRBD1	TRBJ1-1	many	CASSFTGGVRNTEAFF	TGTGCCAGCAGCTTCACAGGGGGCGTTAGGAACACTGAAGCTTTCTTT
TRBV7-9	.	TRBJ2-5	many	CASSWVQETQYF	TGTGCCAGCAGCTGGGTTCAAGAGACCCAGTACTTC
TRBV29-1	TRBD1	TRBJ2-7	.	CSVEGAGTGPEQYF	TGCAGCGTTGAAGGCGCCGGGACAGGGCCGGAGCAGTACTTC
TRBV5-1	TRBD1	TRBJ1-6	many	CASSGDRGFNSPLHF	TGCGCCAGCAGCGGGGACAGGGGGTTTAATTCACCCCTCCACTTT
TRBV7-2	.	TRBJ2-1	.	CASSLGQAHNNEQFF	TGTGCCAGCAGCTTGGGCCAGGCCCATAACAATGAGCAGTTCTTC
TRBV20-1	TRBD1	TRBJ2-7	.	CSATTGEEYEQYF	TGCAGTGCTACGACAGGGGAAGAGTACGAGCAGTACTTC
TRBV5-5	.	TRBJ1-4	few	CASSLGEWGQTNEKLFF	TGTGCCAGCAGCTTGGGTGAATGGGGCCAGACTAATGAAAAACTGTTTTTT
TRBV24-1	.	TRBJ2-1	many	CATSDPPGGPSNEQFF	TGTGCCACCAGTGATCCCCCCGGGGGTCCCTCCAATGAGCAGTTCTTC
TRBV20-1	.	TRBJ1-3	.	CSAPDRVSGNTIYF	TGCAGTGCGCCCGACAGAGTCTCTGGAAACACCATATATTTT
TRBV7-3	.	TRBJ2-5	.	CASSFGHQETQYF	TGTGCCAGCAGCTTTGGGCACCAAGAGACCCAGTACTTC
TRBV15	.	TRBJ2-1	.	CATSRKGRNEQFF	TGTGCCACCAGCAGAAAGGGGAGGAATGAGCAGTTCTTC
TRBV28	.	TRBJ2-7	many	CASSLGYEQYF	TGCGCCAGCAGCTTGGGGTACGAGCAGTACTTC
TRBV3-1	.	TRBJ2-3	.	CASTPSDTDTQYF	TGTGCCAGCACCCCTAGCGACACAGATACGCAGTATTTT
TRBV28	.	TRBJ2-6	many	CASSLKRASGANVLTF	TGTGCCAGCAGTTTGAAAAGGGCCAGTGGGGCCAACGTCCTGACTTTC
TRBV7-9	TRBD2	TRBJ2-1	many	CASSSPGLAGRQFF	TGTGCCAGCAGCTCTCCAGGGTTAGCGGGAAGACAGTTCTTC
TRBV5-4	TRBD1	TRBJ2-3	many	CASSLLSNRGGTQYF	TGTGCCAGCAGCTTGTTGTCTAACAGGGGCGGGACGCAGTATTTT
TRBV7-2	.	TRBJ2-3	few	CASSTGQPTDTQYF	TGTGCCAGCAGCACCGGACAGCCCACAGATACGCAGTATTTT
TRBV5-1	TRBD2	TRBJ2-1	many	CASSFIAGGNEQFF	TGCGCCAGCAGCTTTATAGCGGGAGGCAATGAGCAGTTCTTC
TRBV28	TRBD2	TRBJ2-7	.	CASSLGPGLAGGLSKQYF	TGTGCCAGCAGTTTAGGACCGGGACTAGCGGGAGGGCTGAGTAAGCAGTACTTC
TRBV29-1	TRBD2	TRBJ2-7	.	CSVLPRLAGGGEQYF	TGCAGCGTTTTACCCAGACTAGCGGGAGGTGGGGAGCAGTACTTC
TRBV6-5	.	TRBJ1-2	.	CASSRETARYGYTF	TGTGCCAGCAGCAGGGAGACAGCTCGCTATGGCTACACCTTC
TRBV5-1	TRBD2	TRBJ2-1	.	CASSPTSGIGEQFF	TGCGCCAGCAGCCCGACTAGCGGGATAGGCGAGCAGTTCTTC
TRBV6-1	.	TRBJ2-1	.	CASSAVGTTLSEQFF	TGTGCCAGCAGTGCCGTGGGGACCACTCTTAGTGAGCAGTTCTTC
TRBV28	TRBD1	TRBJ2-3	many	CASSSTQGVLGTDTQYF	TGTGCCAGCAGTTCAACACAGGGGGTTCTGGGTACAGATACGCAGTATTTT
TRBV9	.	TRBJ2-1	few	CASSVSDEQFF	TGTGCCAGCAGTGTAAGCGATGAGCAGTTCTTC
TRBV29-1	.	TRBJ2-1	.	CSVAVGGRDTYNEQFF	TGCAGCGTCGCAGTTGGTGGGCGGGACACTTACAATGAGCAGTTCTTC
TRBV5-4	TRBD1	TRBJ2-7	few	CASNDGQGIYEQYF	TGTGCCAGCAACGACGGACAGGGTATCTACGAGCAGTACTTC
TRBV18	.	TRBJ2-1	many	CASSPELSEQFF	TGTGCCAGCTCACCCGAACTCAGTGAGCAGTTCTTC
TRBV19	.	TRBJ2-1	many	CASSLKGPYNEQFF	TGTGCCAGTAGTCTAAAGGGACCATACAATGAGCAGTTCTTC
TRBV6-5	TRBD2	TRBJ2-2	.	CASSYSAYTGTSGRHNTGELFF	TGTGCCAGCAGTTACTCGGCTTATACCGGGACTAGCGGGAGGCACAACACCGGGGAGCTGTTTTTT
TRBV24-1	.	TRBJ2-3	many	CATRVGAADTQYF	TGTGCCACCCGAGTGGGGGCGGCAGATACGCAGTATTTT
TRBV20-1	.	TRBJ2-5	few	CSAPKESTQETQYF	TGCAGTGCTCCGAAAGAATCAACGCAAGAGACCCAGTACTTC
TRBV6-6	.	TRBJ2-3	few	CASSATRGHSTDTQYF	TGTGCCAGCAGTGCGACCCGGGGCCATAGCACAGATACGCAGTATTTT
TRBV28	TRBD1	TRBJ2-7	.	CASSMTGRDEQYF	TGTGCCAGCAGCATGACAGGGCGGGACGAGCAGTACTTC
TRBV28	.	TRBJ1-2	.	CASRTGGGYGYTF	TGTGCCAGCAGGACGGGGGGAGGCTATGGCTACACCTTC
TRBV28	.	TRBJ1-4	.	CASSLRNEKLFF	TGTGCCAGCAGTTTACGGAATGAAAAACTGTTTTTT
TRBV7-8	.	TRBJ2-7	many	CASSFGGTRPLEQYF	TGTGCCAGCAGCTTTGGCGGGACCAGACCCCTCGAGCAGTACTTC
TRBV12-3/TRBV12-4	TRBD2	TRBJ2-1	few	CASTNPGLVQVF	TGTGCCAGCACTAACCCGGGACTAGTACAGGTCTTC
TRBV28	.	TRBJ1-2	many	CASSLRYPNYGYTF	TGTGCCAGCAGCCTGAGGTATCCTAACTATGGCTACACCTTC
TRBV24-1	.	TRBJ1-1	.	CATAARGGGTEAFF	TGTGCCACCGCAGCCAGGGGTGGAGGGACTGAAGCTTTCTTT
TRBV5-4	.	TRBJ2-1	.	CASSFGNEQFF	TGTGCCAGCAGCTTTGGAAATGAGCAGTTCTTC
TRBV4-1	.	TRBJ2-5	few	CASSSDNQETQYF	TGCGCCAGCAGCTCAGACAACCAAGAGACCCAGTACTTC